Sequencing of this T cell receptor beta chain was carried out in a study of blood T cell repertoires in COVID-19. In the study overall: Sample material is recorded as cDNA or gDNA derived from T cells, B-cell-depleted T cells, or PBMCs.

Recruited during active infection, patients (from Seattle) were subsequently followed longitudinally. Profiling relied on immunoSEQ multiplex PCR, and the TCRdb table lists in-frame clones only, not all of them. The sample contains 250,000 to 300,000 clones, roughly 86% of which appear only once. Germline V CDR1 and CDR2: LGHNA, YNFKEQ. The CDR3 totals 17 residues. J was trimmed by 0 bases and V by 3 bases; bases with no gene match: 5. The TCR was taken from a woman under 40 with COVID-19, enrolled during active disease. V usage is TRBV4-2 and J usage is TRBJ1-6; TRBD1 aligns across 7 bases. The sequenced material came from peripheral blood. The DNA of the CDR3 is TGTGCCAGCAGCCAGGACCCAGGGGGCTCCTATAATTCACCCCTCCACTTT. Its translation is CASSQDPGGSYNSPLHF.